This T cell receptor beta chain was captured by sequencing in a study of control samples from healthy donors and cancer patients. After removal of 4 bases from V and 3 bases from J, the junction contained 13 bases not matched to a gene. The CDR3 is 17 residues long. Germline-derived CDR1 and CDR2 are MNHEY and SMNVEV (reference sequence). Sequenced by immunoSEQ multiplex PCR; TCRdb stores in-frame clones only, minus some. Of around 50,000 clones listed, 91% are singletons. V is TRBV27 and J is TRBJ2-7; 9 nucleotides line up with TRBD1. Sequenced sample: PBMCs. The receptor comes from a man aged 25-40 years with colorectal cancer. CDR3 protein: CASSSRDRVTLNYEQYF. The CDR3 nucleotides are TGTGCCAGCAGTTCCCGGGACAGGGTGACCCTTAACTACGAGCAGTACTTC.